The sequence of this TCR beta chain was determined in a study of cytomegalovirus exposure and HLA in healthy donors. Trimming took 3 bases from V and 1 from J, leaving 18 bases between them. Looked up from germline, CDR1 is LNHDA and CDR2 is SQIVND (reference sequence). The CDR3 runs 17 residues. This clone was picked up one time. Its matching antigen is unknown. General study points: Within an earlier analysis, most TCR beta V segments proved productive either about 90% or about 30% of the time. Sequencing artifact likely explains a cluster of highly shared sequence variants. In a later analysis, specific HLA alleles were associated with around 17,000 TCR beta sequences at a 0.05 false discovery rate.

Use of 60 Vbeta and 13 Jbeta primers characterized the PCR. TCRdb's table, derived via immunoSEQ multiplex PCR, lists solely in-frame clones and lacks some. This table holds 150,000 to 200,000 clones, 72% found once. The material sequenced was PBMCs. This sequence was found in a human donor in good health. This chain uses TRBV19 with TRBJ1-1, with D unclear. The CDR3 reads CASSIWLEGSANTEAFF. The CDR3 bases are TGTGCCAGTAGTATTTGGTTGGAGGGCTCGGCGAACACTGAAGCTTTCTTT.